The clone carrying this T cell receptor beta chain showed up many times. The V gene's germline CDR1 is SGHTA and CDR2 FQGNSA. The CDR3 is 13 amino acids. V was pared by 4 bases and J by 8 bases, with 14 bases between. This record belongs to a study of blood T cells in healthy people across ages. For the second PCR, which ran for about 7 to 11 cycles, a sample-barcoded 5' primer and a J-beta primer mix were used. TCRdb re-derived calls from the 5' RACE reads in MiXCR, one entry per CDR3 protein. The sample yields around 1,500,000 distinct CDR3 sequences, 28% seen once. This chain uses TRBV7-2 with TRBJ1-1; maybe TRBD1 (6 bases). The sequence was collected from a woman aged 25-40 years in good health. Material: blood. CDR3 DNA: TGTGCCAGCAGCTCGGACAGAGCTACCGAAGCTTTCTTT. It encodes CASSSDRATEAFF.